A single TCR beta chain is shown here with its context. The data belong to a study of T cell responses to AZD1222 COVID-19 vaccine. Study summary: Whether given at about 4 or about 12 weeks, second doses were pooled.

TCRdb's table, derived via immunoSEQ multiplex PCR, lists solely in-frame clones and lacks some. This sample has about 130,000 clones, with just over 85% found just once. CDR1 and CDR2 (germline): SGHRS, YFSETQ. CDR3 length equals 14 residues. Trimming pared 4 bases from V and 1 base from J, leaving 9 bases between. The source was peripheral blood, collected on day 0 of AZD1222 vaccination. The source is an adult in good health. This sequence joins TRBV5-1 and TRBJ1-5; D ambiguous. CDR3 amino acids: CASSPGPSNQPQHF. DNA of the CDR3: TGCGCCAGCAGCCCCGGGCCAAGCAATCAGCCCCAGCATTTT.